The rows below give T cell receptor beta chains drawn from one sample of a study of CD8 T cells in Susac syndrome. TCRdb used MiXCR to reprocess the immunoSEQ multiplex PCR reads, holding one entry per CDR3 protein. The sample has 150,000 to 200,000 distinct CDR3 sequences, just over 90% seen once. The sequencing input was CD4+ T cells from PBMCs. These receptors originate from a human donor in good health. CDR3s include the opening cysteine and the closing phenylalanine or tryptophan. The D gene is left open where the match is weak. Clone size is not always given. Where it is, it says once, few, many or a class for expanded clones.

DNA: TGTGCCAGCAGTTACGTTGGCGGGGCCGGGGCCAACGTCCTGACTTTC
CDR3: CASSYVGGAGANVLTF
D: .
size: .
J: TRBJ2-6
V: TRBV6-6

DNA: TGTGCCAGCAGTTCCGGACAGGGGACCTACGAGCAGTACTTC
CDR3: CASSSGQGTYEQYF
D: TRBD1
size: .
J: TRBJ2-7
V: TRBV28

DNA: TGTGCCAGCAGTTACACCCGACAGGGTGGAAATGAGCAGTTCTTC
CDR3: CASSYTRQGGNEQFF
D: TRBD1
size: once
J: TRBJ2-1
V: TRBV6-2/TRBV6-3

DNA: TGCAGTGCTAGCATTAACACTGAAGCTTTCTTT
CDR3: CSASINTEAFF
D: .
size: .
J: TRBJ1-1
V: TRBV20-1

DNA: TGTGCCACCAGGGAGGGGGTAACTAATGAAAAACTGTTTTTT
CDR3: CATREGVTNEKLFF
D: .
size: .
J: TRBJ1-4
V: TRBV19

DNA: TGCAGTGCTAGAGATGGCAGGGGGGGTTCCTACGAGCAGTACTTC
CDR3: CSARDGRGGSYEQYF
D: .
size: .
J: TRBJ2-7
V: TRBV20-1

DNA: TGTGCCAGCAGTGATCAGGGGGGGGGCTACGGCACTGAAGCTTTCTTT
CDR3: CASSDQGGGYGTEAFF
D: TRBD1
size: .
J: TRBJ1-1
V: TRBV2

DNA: TGTGCCAGCAGTTCCTCCCGTAGGGGCTACAATGAGCAGTTCTTC
CDR3: CASSSSRRGYNEQFF
D: .
size: .
J: TRBJ2-1
V: TRBV27

DNA: TGTGCCAGCAGCTTGGGGAGCTCCTACAATGAGCAGTTCTTC
CDR3: CASSLGSSYNEQFF
D: .
size: .
J: TRBJ2-1
V: TRBV11-1

DNA: TGTGCCTGGAGAGCGTCAGTGGGAGGCTACACCTTC
CDR3: CAWRASVGGYTF
D: .
size: once
J: TRBJ1-2
V: TRBV30

DNA: TGTGCCAGCAGCTCCGCCAGGGGCGCGGGATATGGCTACACCTTC
CDR3: CASSSARGAGYGYTF
D: .
size: .
J: TRBJ1-2
V: TRBV5-4

DNA: TGCGCCAGCAGCCAAGTAGGACAGGGGGGACAGTCACCCCTCCACTTT
CDR3: CASSQVGQGGQSPLHF
D: TRBD1
size: once
J: TRBJ1-6
V: TRBV4-3

DNA: TGTGCCAGTAGCCTAGGGGTGGGGGGCGAGCAGTACTTC
CDR3: CASSLGVGGEQYF
D: .
size: .
J: TRBJ2-7
V: TRBV19

DNA: TGTGCCAGCTCACCACTCTATAGCAATCAGCCCCAGCATTTT
CDR3: CASSPLYSNQPQHF
D: .
size: .
J: TRBJ1-5
V: TRBV18

DNA: TGTGCCAGCAGACCCGGACAGACGAACACTGAAGCTTTCTTT
CDR3: CASRPGQTNTEAFF
D: .
size: few
J: TRBJ1-1
V: TRBV6-5

DNA: TGTGCCAGCAGCGTAGGACCCCCTGGACACACTGGAAACACCATATATTTT
CDR3: CASSVGPPGHTGNTIYF
D: .
size: once
J: TRBJ1-3
V: TRBV9

DNA: TGTGCCAGCCGGGAGGGGTTAAATCAGCCCCAGCATTTT
CDR3: CASREGLNQPQHF
D: .
size: .
J: TRBJ1-5
V: TRBV2

DNA: TGTGCCAGCAGCTTTTTCAGGGTAGGGGATGGCTACACCTTC
CDR3: CASSFFRVGDGYTF
D: .
size: .
J: TRBJ1-2
V: TRBV5-4

DNA: TGTGCCAGCAGCTTGGTTGGGACAGGGTGGGGCGTATATGGCTACACCTTC
CDR3: CASSLVGTGWGVYGYTF
D: TRBD1
size: .
J: TRBJ1-2
V: TRBV5-6

DNA: TGTGCCAGCAGCTTCGGGGTCCTAGGGGATACGCAGTATTTT
CDR3: CASSFGVLGDTQYF
D: .
size: .
J: TRBJ2-3
V: TRBV9

DNA: TGTGCCAGCAGTTCCGGGGACAGACAAGAGACCCAGTACTTC
CDR3: CASSSGDRQETQYF
D: TRBD1
size: .
J: TRBJ2-5
V: TRBV27

DNA: TGTGCCAGCAGCCAAAGTTCAAATACGCAGTATTTT
CDR3: CASSQSSNTQYF
D: .
size: .
J: TRBJ2-3
V: TRBV3-1

DNA: TGTGCCAGTAGACCAGGACCTTCTTCAGAGACCCAGTACTTC
CDR3: CASRPGPSSETQYF
D: .
size: .
J: TRBJ2-5
V: TRBV19

DNA: TGCGCCAGCAGCTTGCCCCTAGCGGGAGAAGAGACCCAGTACTTC
CDR3: CASSLPLAGEETQYF
D: TRBD2
size: .
J: TRBJ2-5
V: TRBV5-1

DNA: TGTGCCAGCAGCCAAGATAGACGTAGCTCCTACGAGCAGTACTTC
CDR3: CASSQDRRSSYEQYF
D: .
size: few
J: TRBJ2-7
V: TRBV3-1

DNA: TGCGCCAGCAGTCACCGGAGAGGCGCTCTTGGAAACACCATATATTTT
CDR3: CASSHRRGALGNTIYF
D: .
size: .
J: TRBJ1-3
V: TRBV23-1

DNA: TGCAGCGTTGGGACAGGGGACCGGCAGCCCCAGCATTTT
CDR3: CSVGTGDRQPQHF
D: TRBD1
size: .
J: TRBJ1-5
V: TRBV29-1

DNA: TGCAGCGTTGTCATTGAAAACACCGGGGAGCTGTTTTTT
CDR3: CSVVIENTGELFF
D: .
size: .
J: TRBJ2-2
V: TRBV29-1

DNA: TGTGCCAGCAGTTCCACTGGGACAGGGGGAGATACGCAGTATTTT
CDR3: CASSSTGTGGDTQYF
D: TRBD1
size: .
J: TRBJ2-3
V: TRBV6-6

DNA: TGCGCCAGCAGCCCCGACAGGGGCTCGGAGACCCAGTACTTC
CDR3: CASSPDRGSETQYF
D: TRBD1
size: .
J: TRBJ2-5
V: TRBV5-1

DNA: TGTGCCAGCAGTTTATGGGGCAGGGGGCCTAAACAGCCCCAGCATTTT
CDR3: CASSLWGRGPKQPQHF
D: TRBD1
size: .
J: TRBJ1-5
V: TRBV28

DNA: TGTGCCAGCAGTTCCTCCGGGACAGGCCCCCACGAGCAGTACTTC
CDR3: CASSSSGTGPHEQYF
D: TRBD1
size: .
J: TRBJ2-7
V: TRBV28

DNA: TGTGCCAGCAGCCCCTGGGGGATTAACACCGGGGAGCTGTTTTTT
CDR3: CASSPWGINTGELFF
D: .
size: .
J: TRBJ2-2
V: TRBV3-1

DNA: TGTGCCAGCAGCCTCCGGGGTCGAAGCTTTTATGGCTACACCTTC
CDR3: CASSLRGRSFYGYTF
D: .
size: .
J: TRBJ1-2
V: TRBV12-3/TRBV12-4

DNA: TGTGCCAGCTCACCATTTGGCGGGGCCAAAAACATTCAGTACTTC
CDR3: CASSPFGGAKNIQYF
D: .
size: .
J: TRBJ2-4
V: TRBV18

DNA: TGCGCCAGCAGCCAGGCTTCCTATACGCCGAGGGCAGGGGGAAACACCATATATTTT
CDR3: CASSQASYTPRAGGNTIYF
D: .
size: .
J: TRBJ1-3
V: TRBV4-3

DNA: TGTGCCAGTAGTAGGGGGGTACAAGCTGCCGAGCAGTACTTC
CDR3: CASSRGVQAAEQYF
D: .
size: .
J: TRBJ2-7
V: TRBV19

DNA: TGCAGTGCTAGACCGCTAGCGGGGGGGCCCTACGAGCAGTACTTC
CDR3: CSARPLAGGPYEQYF
D: TRBD2
size: .
J: TRBJ2-7
V: TRBV20-1

DNA: TGTGCCACCTGGCGCCAGGACACCGGGGAGCTGTTTTTT
CDR3: CATWRQDTGELFF
D: .
size: .
J: TRBJ2-2
V: TRBV6-2/TRBV6-3

DNA: TGTGCCAGCAGTTTACCGGCAGGGTCCCCTTACGAGCAGTACTTC
CDR3: CASSLPAGSPYEQYF
D: .
size: .
J: TRBJ2-7
V: TRBV28

DNA: TGCAGTGGGGCTCCTCAGAGACTCTATGGCTACACCTTC
CDR3: CSGAPQRLYGYTF
D: .
size: .
J: TRBJ1-2
V: TRBV20-1

DNA: TGTGCCAGCAGCTCCACCCCGGGACTAGAGCAGTTCTTC
CDR3: CASSSTPGLEQFF
D: TRBD2
size: .
J: TRBJ2-1
V: TRBV7-3

DNA: TGTGCCAGCAGCTATCAGGGGTTAGAGACCCAGTACTTC
CDR3: CASSYQGLETQYF
D: .
size: .
J: TRBJ2-5
V: TRBV11-1

DNA: TGTGCCAGCAGTCGAAGGGGGGGGTCCCATGAGCAGTTCTTC
CDR3: CASSRRGGSHEQFF
D: .
size: .
J: TRBJ2-1
V: TRBV6-4

DNA: TGTGCCAGCACCCGAATGGGGCGAGATTTCGAGCAGTACTTC
CDR3: CASTRMGRDFEQYF
D: .
size: .
J: TRBJ2-7
V: TRBV7-9

DNA: TGCAGCGTTTTACTTTTAGTTAGCGCAAACTACAATGAGCAGTTCTTC
CDR3: CSVLLLVSANYNEQFF
D: .
size: .
J: TRBJ2-1
V: TRBV29-1

DNA: TGTGCCAGCAGGCGGGAGAATAATTCACCCCTCCACTTT
CDR3: CASRRENNSPLHF
D: .
size: .
J: TRBJ1-6
V: TRBV2

DNA: TGTGCCAGCAGCTGGACTGGTAGCGGCTCCTACGAGCAGTACTTC
CDR3: CASSWTGSGSYEQYF
D: .
size: .
J: TRBJ2-7
V: TRBV3-1

DNA: TGTGCCATCCCCAAGGAAGGGGGCCTCAGGGATACGCAGTATTTT
CDR3: CAIPKEGGLRDTQYF
D: TRBD1
size: .
J: TRBJ2-3
V: TRBV2